Listed here are 6 T cell receptor beta chains from one sample, sequenced in a study of control samples from healthy donors and cancer patients. Assay used: immunoSEQ multiplex PCR; TCRdb lists only in-frame clones, some missing. Of 85,000 to 90,000 clones listed, approximately 87% are singletons. Sample: blood. The source of these receptors is a woman between 40 and 50 years old in good health.

This clone was counted only a few times. V gene TRBV19 combines with J gene TRBJ1-2; D gene uncertain. Per germline, CDR1 LNHDA and CDR2 SQIVND (reference sequence). Trimming removed 9 bases from V and 6 bases from J, with 20 bases in between. The CDR3 loop spans 14 amino acids. As DNA, the CDR3 is TGTGCCAGCCAGGACTTCCCGATTCTAAATGGCTACACCTTC. The encoded protein is CASQDFPILNGYTF.

The CDR3 spells CASSLVRGGTDTQYF. For the CDR3, the DNA is TGTGCCAGCAGCTTAGTTCGCGGGGGGACAGATACGCAGTATTTT. The chain is built from TRBV7-8 and TRBJ2-3; 8 nucleotides line up with TRBD2. Germline CDR1 and CDR2: SGHVS and FQNEAQ. The CDR3 consists of 15 residues. V trimming: 1 base; J trimming: 3 bases; junction bases outside the gene matches: 3.

V gene TRBV24-1 combines with J gene TRBJ2-3; possible D gene TRBD2, 6 bases. This CDR3 spans 15 amino acids. The V gene's germline CDR1 is KGHDR and CDR2 SFDVKD. V was shortened by 6 bases and J by 0 bases, with 12 bases between the two germline ends. CDR3 coding DNA: TGTGCCACCAGTCATAGCGGAACTAGCACAGATACGCAGTATTTT. It codes for CATSHSGTSTDTQYF.

The gene calls are TRBV7-9 and TRBJ1-2, with TRBD1 matching 7 bases. V gave up 1 base and J gave up 5 bases; unmatched junction bases: 7. Germline CDR1 reads SEHNR; CDR2 reads FQNEAQ (reference sequence). The CDR3 spans 15 residues. The CDR3 here is CASSLGMGQQYGYTF. The CDR3, as DNA: TGTGCCAGCAGCTTAGGGATGGGACAGCAGTATGGCTACACCTTC.

The rearrangement links TRBV10-3 to TRBJ1-1; tentative D call: TRBD1 (5 bases). V was cut by 0 bases and J by 4 bases, with 12 bases left in between. In germline, CDR1 is ENHRY, CDR2 SYGVKD. The length of the CDR3 is 15 residues. The CDR3 loop reads CAISESVGEGTEAFF. In DNA, the CDR3 is TGTGCCATCAGTGAGTCGGTGGGGGAGGGCACTGAAGCTTTCTTT.

V usage is TRBV4-3 and J usage is TRBJ1-1, with TRBD1 matching 9 bases. CDR3 length: 15 amino acids. Germline lookup yields CDR1 LGHNA and CDR2 YSLEER. V was pared by 4 bases and J by 4 bases, with 7 bases of the junction left unmatched. Here the CDR3 reads CASSLSDRGGTEAFF. The CDR3 region has the DNA TGCGCCAGCAGCCTTTCGGACAGGGGTGGCACTGAAGCTTTCTTT.